Listed below are T cell receptor beta chains from one sample, sequenced in a study of cytomegalovirus exposure and HLA in healthy donors. Repertoires were generated with immunoSEQ multiplex PCR, while TCRdb's copy carries only in-frame clones and drops some. The repertoire holds around 150,000 clones, with approximately 79% as singletons. The sample comprised PBMCs. These receptors originate from a man aged 40-50 years in good health and CMV-seronegative. Each CDR3 is given with its conserved first and last residue. The D gene is left open where the match is weak. Size is stated for part of the rows, as once, few or many counts, or as a class when the clone is expanded.

V: TRBV7-3; J: TRBJ2-1; D: TRBD2; size: few; DNA: TGTGCCAGCAGCTTAGAGGGCGGGAGATCCTACAATGAGCAGTTCTTC; CDR3: CASSLEGGRSYNEQFF
V: TRBV2; J: TRBJ2-1; D: TRBD2; size: -; DNA: TGTGCCAGCAGTGAAGGTGCTAGCGGGGTCTACAATGAGCAGTTCTTC; CDR3: CASSEGASGVYNEQFF
V: TRBV7-3; J: TRBJ2-1; D: TRBD2; size: -; DNA: TGTGCCAGCAAATTGACTAGCGGGAAAGGTGAGCAGTTCTTC; CDR3: CASKLTSGKGEQFF
V: TRBV5-4; J: TRBJ2-2; D: TRBD2; size: once; DNA: TGTGCCAGCAGCCGGACTAGCGGCGCGAACACCGGGGAGCTGTTTTTT; CDR3: CASSRTSGANTGELFF
V: TRBV13; J: TRBJ2-3; D: -; size: -; DNA: TGTGCCAGCAGCCACAGACAGGGCACAGATACGCAGTATTTT; CDR3: CASSHRQGTDTQYF
V: TRBV9; J: TRBJ2-1; D: TRBD2; size: -; DNA: TGTGCCAGCAGCTTTCTAGCGGGGGCTGTATACAATGAGCAGTTCTTC; CDR3: CASSFLAGAVYNEQFF
V: TRBV27; J: TRBJ2-7; D: -; size: -; DNA: TGTGCCAGCGGACGTAACAGGGGGGGGCCCCCGCAATATTTC; CDR3: CASGRNRGGPPQYF
V: TRBV5-1; J: TRBJ2-2; D: TRBD2; size: -; DNA: TGCGCCAGCAGCGTTAGCGGGGGGCAGAACACCGGGGAGCTGTTTTTT; CDR3: CASSVSGGQNTGELFF
V: TRBV7-2; J: TRBJ1-6; D: -; size: -; DNA: TGTGCCAGCAGCTTCAGCCACGGGGAGAATTCACCCCTCCACTTT; CDR3: CASSFSHGENSPLHF
V: TRBV6-6; J: TRBJ1-3; D: TRBD1; size: -; DNA: TGTGCCAGCAAAGCCCTGGACAGGGCTGGAAACACCATATATTTT; CDR3: CASKALDRAGNTIYF
V: TRBV5-1; J: TRBJ2-1; D: TRBD2; size: -; DNA: TGCGCCAGCAGCTCGAGGGTTAGCGGGGGGGTCGGTGAGCAGTTCTTC; CDR3: CASSSRVSGGVGEQFF
V: TRBV2; J: TRBJ2-2; D: -; size: -; DNA: TGTGCCAGCAGTGAAGCCCGCACGGGGAACACCGGGGAGCTGTTTTTT; CDR3: CASSEARTGNTGELFF
V: TRBV28; J: TRBJ1-2; D: -; size: -; DNA: TGTGCCAGCAGTTTCGCAGGTTGTGGCTACACCTTC; CDR3: CASSFAGCGYTF
V: TRBV27; J: TRBJ2-2; D: -; size: few; DNA: TGTGCCAGCAGGTGGACAGAGAACACCGGGGAGCTGTTTTTT; CDR3: CASRWTENTGELFF
V: TRBV6-4; J: TRBJ2-1; D: -; size: -; DNA: TGTGCCAGCAGCAAGGAGGGGGGGCCATTCAGTGAGCAGTTCTTC; CDR3: CASSKEGGPFSEQFF
V: TRBV5-6; J: TRBJ1-2; D: -; size: -; DNA: TGTGCCAGCAGCCGCTCGGGGGAATTCGGTGGCTACACCTTC; CDR3: CASSRSGEFGGYTF
V: TRBV12-5; J: TRBJ1-1; D: -; size: -; DNA: TGTGCTAGTGCCGACCCAGGGGCTCTGAACACTGAAGCTTTCTTT; CDR3: CASADPGALNTEAFF
V: TRBV27; J: TRBJ2-7; D: TRBD1; size: -; DNA: TGTGCCAGCAGATACAGGGGCCTCCATACTATCGAGCAGTACTTC; CDR3: CASRYRGLHTIEQYF
V: TRBV5-1; J: TRBJ1-1; D: TRBD1; size: -; DNA: TGCGCCAGCAGCTTGGCTGACAGGGAAGACATGAACACTGAAGCTTTCTTT; CDR3: CASSLADREDMNTEAFF
V: TRBV5-1; J: TRBJ2-3; D: -; size: -; DNA: TGCGCCAGCAGCTTGATCAGTTCCACAGATACGCAGTATTTT; CDR3: CASSLISSTDTQYF
V: TRBV11-2; J: TRBJ1-2; D: TRBD1; size: -; DNA: TGTGCCAGCAGCCACAGGGGTTATTCTGGCTACACCTTC; CDR3: CASSHRGYSGYTF
V: TRBV6-5; J: TRBJ2-7; D: -; size: once; DNA: TGTGCCAGCAGTTACAAGGAGGGCCTCGAGCAGTACTTC; CDR3: CASSYKEGLEQYF
V: TRBV7-9; J: TRBJ1-1; D: TRBD1; size: few; DNA: TGTGCCAGCAACTCATACAGGGGGGGGAACACTGAAGCTTTCTTT; CDR3: CASNSYRGGNTEAFF
V: TRBV7-6; J: TRBJ1-1; D: -; size: -; DNA: TGTGCCAGCAGCTTAGGGAGGCTGAACACTGAAGCTTTCTTT; CDR3: CASSLGRLNTEAFF
V: TRBV6-5; J: TRBJ2-7; D: -; size: -; DNA: TGTGCCAGCAGTTACAAAAGACAGAGCTCCTACGAGCAGTACTTC; CDR3: CASSYKRQSSYEQYF
V: TRBV9; J: TRBJ2-5; D: TRBD2; size: -; DNA: TGTGCCAGCAGCGCAGAACTAGCGGGGGGGAGAGAGACCCAGTACTTC; CDR3: CASSAELAGGRETQYF
V: TRBV29-1; J: TRBJ1-2; D: -; size: -; DNA: TGCAGCGTTCAGGGTCTTTCTAACTATGGCTACACCTTC; CDR3: CSVQGLSNYGYTF
V: TRBV6-5; J: TRBJ1-2; D: -; size: -; DNA: TGTGCCAGCAGTTACTCTCAGCTGACAAATTCGGGAGGCTACACCTTC; CDR3: CASSYSQLTNSGGYTF
V: TRBV7-8; J: TRBJ1-3; D: TRBD1; size: few; DNA: TGTGCCAGCAGCTTAATAGGGACAGGAGGAAACACCATATATTTT; CDR3: CASSLIGTGGNTIYF
V: TRBV11-2; J: TRBJ2-3; D: TRBD2; size: few; DNA: TGTGCCAGCAGCTTAGGGGCGTTGCTAGCGGGGGTTCGGGATACGCAGTATTTT; CDR3: CASSLGALLAGVRDTQYF
V: TRBV10-3; J: TRBJ1-2; D: -; size: few; DNA: TGTGCCATCAGTGAGTCACAGGGATATGGCTACACCTTC; CDR3: CAISESQGYGYTF
V: TRBV9; J: TRBJ2-7; D: TRBD2; size: -; DNA: TGTGCCAGCAGCCCCGGTCAGCGGGGGGGTTTTTTGCAGTACTTC; CDR3: CASSPGQRGGFLQYF
V: TRBV10-1; J: TRBJ2-3; D: TRBD1; size: -; DNA: TGCGCCAGCAGTGAGTTCGGACAGGGGGTAACAGATACGCAGTATTTT; CDR3: CASSEFGQGVTDTQYF
V: TRBV11-3; J: TRBJ2-5; D: TRBD2; size: once; DNA: TGTGCCAGCAGCCCCGGGACTAGCGGGGGAGGGGAGACCCAGTACTTC; CDR3: CASSPGTSGGGETQYF
V: TRBV5-1; J: TRBJ1-6; D: -; size: -; DNA: TGCGCCAGCAGCTTGGCCGGGGGGCCGGCTTCACCCCTCCACTTT; CDR3: CASSLAGGPASPLHF
V: TRBV5-4; J: TRBJ1-2; D: -; size: -; DNA: TGTGTCACCTTGGGCAGTCCTAACTATGGCTACACCTTC; CDR3: CVTLGSPNYGYTF
V: TRBV7-2; J: TRBJ2-3; D: -; size: -; DNA: TGTGCCAGCAGCGACCCGGGGTTAGATACGCAGTATTTT; CDR3: CASSDPGLDTQYF
V: TRBV4-2; J: TRBJ2-7; D: -; size: -; DNA: TGTGCCAGCAGCCAAGATGTCCTTCGGGAATTTAGTAGCTACGAGCAGTACTTC; CDR3: CASSQDVLREFSSYEQYF
V: TRBV5-6; J: TRBJ2-7; D: TRBD2; size: -; DNA: TGTGCCAGCAGCTTAGAGGGGAGACTAGCGGATTTAGAGCAGTACTTC; CDR3: CASSLEGRLADLEQYF
V: TRBV7-9; J: TRBJ1-1; D: -; size: few; DNA: TGTGCCAGCAGCCCTGAGGTGTCTGAAGCTTTCTTT; CDR3: CASSPEVSEAFF
V: TRBV7-6; J: TRBJ1-3; D: -; size: once; DNA: TGTGCCAGCAGCCCTCGGGGTCATGGAAACACCATATATTTT; CDR3: CASSPRGHGNTIYF
V: TRBV29-1; J: TRBJ2-2; D: -; size: few; DNA: TGCAGCGTTGAAGATCGGAGGACAGCGAACACCGGGGAGCTGTTTTTT; CDR3: CSVEDRRTANTGELFF
V: TRBV5-6; J: TRBJ2-6; D: -; size: -; DNA: TGTGCCAGCAGCTCACAGGTTCGGATCTCTGGGGCCAACGTCCTGACTTTC; CDR3: CASSSQVRISGANVLTF
V: TRBV6-1; J: TRBJ1-1; D: -; size: -; DNA: TGTGCCAGCAGGACAGAGAACATGAACACTGAAGCTTTCTTT; CDR3: CASRTENMNTEAFF
V: TRBV27; J: TRBJ2-5; D: -; size: once; DNA: TGTGCCAGCAGTTTGCGGGGGACACAAGAGACCCAGTACTTC; CDR3: CASSLRGTQETQYF
V: TRBV6-6; J: TRBJ1-5; D: TRBD1; size: many; DNA: TGTGCCAGCGACGGACAGGGGTATGGAGGCAATCAGCCCCAGCATTTT; CDR3: CASDGQGYGGNQPQHF
V: TRBV18; J: TRBJ1-4; D: -; size: -; DNA: TGTGCCAGCTCACCCGAACAGGGTAGAGATGAAAAACTGTTTTTT; CDR3: CASSPEQGRDEKLFF
V: TRBV27; J: TRBJ2-7; D: -; size: -; DNA: TGTGCCAGCGGTAATACAGCTTTGTACGAGCAGTACTTC; CDR3: CASGNTALYEQYF
V: TRBV19; J: TRBJ2-7; D: TRBD1; size: few; DNA: TGTGCCAGTAGTACGGGACAGGGTTACGAGCAGTACTTC; CDR3: CASSTGQGYEQYF
V: TRBV18; J: TRBJ2-7; D: TRBD2; size: -; DNA: TGTGCCAGCTCACCCCATCGGGAGGACTACGAGCAGTACTTC; CDR3: CASSPHREDYEQYF
V: TRBV7-2; J: TRBJ2-7; D: TRBD1; size: -; DNA: TGTGCCAGCAGCTCAATGACAGGGATAGAGCAGTACTTC; CDR3: CASSSMTGIEQYF
V: TRBV5-1; J: TRBJ2-7; D: TRBD1; size: -; DNA: TGCGCCAGCTCGGGCGGAGACAGGGTCTACGAGCAGTACTTC; CDR3: CASSGGDRVYEQYF
V: TRBV10-3; J: TRBJ1-2; D: TRBD1; size: -; DNA: TGTGCCAGCGGGACAGGGCAGAGTGGCTACACCTTC; CDR3: CASGTGQSGYTF